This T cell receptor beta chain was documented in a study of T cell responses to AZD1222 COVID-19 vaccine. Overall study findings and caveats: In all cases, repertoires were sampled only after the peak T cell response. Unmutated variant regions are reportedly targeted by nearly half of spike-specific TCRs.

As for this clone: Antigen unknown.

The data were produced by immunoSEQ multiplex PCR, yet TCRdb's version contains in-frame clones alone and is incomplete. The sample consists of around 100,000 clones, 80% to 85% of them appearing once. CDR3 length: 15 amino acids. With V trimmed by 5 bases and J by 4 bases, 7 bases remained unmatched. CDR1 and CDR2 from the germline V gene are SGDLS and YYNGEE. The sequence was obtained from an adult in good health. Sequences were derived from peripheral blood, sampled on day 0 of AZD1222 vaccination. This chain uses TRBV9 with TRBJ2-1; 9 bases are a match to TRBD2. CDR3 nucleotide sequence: TGTGCCAGCAGTGCCCAGGCGGGAGGGTACAATGAGCAGTTCTTC. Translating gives CASSAQAGGYNEQFF.